A selection of T cell receptor beta chains follows, all from one sample in a study of response to subunit inactivated influenza vaccine. TCRdb re-derived calls from the RT-PCR reads in MiXCR, one entry per CDR3 protein. The sample records around 480,000 distinct CDR3 sequences, roughly 11% being singletons. The material sequenced was PBMCs from blood, taken 45 days after vaccination. The receptors originated from a man in his fifties or sixties who received an inactivated influenza vaccine. Both conserved end residues are part of each CDR3. The D gene is left open where the match is weak. Size is stated for part of the rows, as once, few or many counts, or as a class when the clone is expanded.

J: TRBJ2-5; size: few; V: TRBV4-3; D: TRBD1; CDR3: CASSQSSHRGVASTQYF; DNA: TGCGCCAGCAGCCAGTCCTCCCACAGGGGGGTGGCTTCTACCCAGTACTTC
J: TRBJ2-2; size: -; V: TRBV3-1; D: -; CDR3: CACSQTRTSTATGELFF; DNA: TGTGCCTGCAGCCAAACCCGTACTAGCACGGCCACCGGGGAGCTGTTTTTT
J: TRBJ2-7; size: -; V: TRBV7-8; D: -; CDR3: CASSLGPDVSYEQYF; DNA: TGTGCCAGCAGCTTAGGTCCGGACGTCTCCTACGAGCAGTACTTC
J: TRBJ2-5; size: -; V: TRBV30; D: TRBD2; CDR3: CAWSVSGGAETQYF; DNA: TGTGCCTGGAGTGTTAGCGGGGGGGCCGAGACCCAGTACTTC
J: TRBJ2-1; size: few; V: TRBV5-1; D: TRBD2; CDR3: CASSLLAGNNEQFF; DNA: TGCGCCAGCAGCTTACTAGCGGGGAACAATGAGCAGTTCTTC
J: TRBJ2-7; size: many; V: TRBV10-3; D: TRBD2; CDR3: CAISDGGLAGAPSYEQYF; DNA: TGTGCCATCAGTGACGGGGGACTAGCGGGAGCCCCCTCTTACGAGCAGTACTTC
J: TRBJ1-5; size: many; V: TRBV7-6; D: -; CDR3: CASSLRRGQPQHF; DNA: TGTGCCAGCAGCTTGAGGAGAGGCCAGCCCCAGCATTTT
J: TRBJ2-3; size: many; V: TRBV7-6; D: -; CDR3: CASSLGFQHNTDTQYF; DNA: TGTGCCAGCAGCTTAGGGTTCCAACACAACACAGATACGCAGTATTTT
J: TRBJ2-3; size: few; V: TRBV9; D: -; CDR3: CASSSPGQRTDTQYF; DNA: TGTGCCAGCAGCAGCCCGGGACAAAGAACAGATACGCAGTATTTT
J: TRBJ2-3; size: few; V: TRBV5-1; D: TRBD2; CDR3: CASSGLPGLATDTQYF; DNA: TGCGCCAGCAGCGGACTTCCGGGACTAGCCACAGATACGCAGTATTTT
J: TRBJ2-1; size: few; V: TRBV7-9; D: -; CDR3: CASSQREHSIYNEQFF; DNA: TGTGCCAGCAGCCAGAGGGAACACTCGATCTACAATGAGCAGTTCTTC
J: TRBJ2-2; size: few; V: TRBV28; D: -; CDR3: CASSIAPANTGELFF; DNA: TGTGCCAGCTCAATAGCGCCCGCGAACACCGGGGAGCTGTTTTTT
J: TRBJ2-1; size: many; V: TRBV5-1; D: -; CDR3: CASSFVPTRVGEPSSPNNEQFF; DNA: TGCGCCAGCAGCTTCGTCCCCACCAGGGTGGGGGAACCTTCCTCCCCGAACAATGAGCAGTTCTTC
J: TRBJ2-3; size: -; V: TRBV12-3/TRBV12-4; D: -; CDR3: CASTLDGTGDTQYF; DNA: TGTGCCAGCACCCTGGACGGTACGGGGGATACGCAGTATTTT
J: TRBJ2-3; size: many; V: TRBV12-3/TRBV12-4; D: -; CDR3: CASSFPGTDTQYF; DNA: TGTGCCAGCAGTTTCCCTGGCACAGATACGCAGTATTTT
J: TRBJ2-2; size: many; V: TRBV10-3; D: -; CDR3: CAISESQGIVGELFF; DNA: TGTGCCATCAGTGAGTCTCAGGGGATCGTCGGGGAGCTGTTTTTT
J: TRBJ1-1; size: -; V: TRBV18; D: -; CDR3: CASSPTGHGAEAFF; DNA: TGTGCCAGCTCACCAACGGGACACGGCGCTGAAGCTTTCTTT
J: TRBJ2-5; size: many; V: TRBV5-1; D: TRBD1; CDR3: CASSLGQFQETQYF; DNA: TGCGCCAGCAGCCTGGGACAGTTCCAAGAGACCCAGTACTTC
J: TRBJ1-2; size: few; V: TRBV4-3; D: TRBD1; CDR3: CASSQTGQGIYGYTF; DNA: TGCGCCAGCAGCCAGACGGGACAGGGGATCTATGGCTACACCTTC
J: TRBJ2-7; size: many; V: TRBV7-6; D: -; CDR3: CASSSPTGIYEQYF; DNA: TGTGCCAGCAGCTCACCCACAGGGATCTACGAGCAGTACTTC
J: TRBJ1-4; size: -; V: TRBV4-2; D: TRBD1; CDR3: CASSQFLQGARYEKLFF; DNA: TGTGCCAGCAGCCAGTTTTTACAGGGGGCGCGATATGAAAAACTGTTTTTT
J: TRBJ1-1; size: -; V: TRBV20-1; D: -; CDR3: CSAFRGGGGNTEAFF; DNA: TGCAGTGCTTTCCGCGGGGGGGGCGGGAACACTGAAGCTTTCTTT